The entry below gives a single T cell receptor (beta chain) sequence along with its context. Its antigen is currently unknown. This sample is part of a study of cytomegalovirus exposure and HLA in healthy donors. Overall study findings and caveats: Reported results showed that the classifier diagnosed cytomegalovirus status with high specificity and sensitivity.

Primers: 60 Vbeta forward and 13 Jbeta reverse. This table comes from immunoSEQ multiplex PCR, and its TCRdb copy is limited to in-frame clones, with some not included. The table lists around 300,000 clones, 84% of them singletons. This CDR3 has 12 residues. Trimming shortened V by 4 bases and J by 10 bases, and 13 bases separated the two germline ends. Per the germline V gene, CDR1 is ENHRY and CDR2 is SYGVKD. This sequence originates from a woman in her thirties or forties in good health and CMV-seropositive. V gene TRBV10-3 combines with J gene TRBJ1-2; D remains unclear. The sequencing sample was made of PBMCs. CDR3 coding DNA: TGTGCCATCAGTGTGGACGGACTGCCCTACACCTTC. As protein: CAISVDGLPYTF.